This T cell receptor beta chain was profiled in a study of regulatory T cells in long-lasting Graves disease. Notes on the study in general: The study found TRBV28, TRBJ1-2 and TRBJ2-5 favored in persistent disease.

CDR1 is SNHLY and CDR2 is FYNNEI in the germline V gene. The CDR3 length is 13 residues. V shed 9 bases and J shed 5 bases, with 16 bases lying between them. There are many counts of this clonotype. Its target is unknown. Time point reported: newly diagnosed GD, antithyroid drugs for less than 3 months. There was RNA extracted from PBMCs, and the TCR library was made from it. Arm-PCR with iRepertoire HTBI primers amplified the CDR3 regions for these TCR beta libraries. MiXCR, run by TCRdb on the multiplex PCR reads, gives a single entry per CDR3 protein. Seen here are hundreds of thousands of distinct CDR3 sequences, around 15% observed once, and the top ten hold 15% to 20%. The sample also formed part of further work on T cells in Graves' hyperthyroidism and ophthalmopathy. That study adds: A model of 13 V-J pairs discriminated ophthalmopathy from stable hyperthyroidism. Ophthalmopathy onset followed model prediction by a median approximately 6.2 months.

The rearrangement uses TRBV2 and TRBJ1-2; a possible D gene is TRBD1 (5 bases). The specimen was peripheral blood mononuclear cells (PBMCs), collected at new diagnosis, from a patient treated with antithyroid drugs. This sequence was found in a woman aged 25 to 39 with Graves disease. As DNA, the CDR3 is TGTGCCAGTTACAGGTCCTCCGGTTATGGCTACACCTTC. This encodes CASYRSSGYGYTF.